The clone carrying this TCR beta chain appeared once. The data were obtained in a study of sequential checkpoint blockade in melanoma. This CDR3 has 13 amino acids. Per germline, CDR1 SGHTA and CDR2 FQGTGA. Trimming stripped 6 bases from V and 6 bases from J, with 14 bases between. Treatment defined: randomized to nivolumab then ipilimumab (arm A) or the reverse (arm B). Clones were sequenced by immunoSEQ multiplex PCR, and TCRdb holds only the in-frame ones, with some missing. The table has 30,000 to 40,000 clones, around nine tenths seen once; the top ten hold 9.5% to 15%. The material sequenced was CD8+ T cells sorted from blood (inferred from file names), taken from a patient given nivolumab and ipilimumab in sequence. V usage is TRBV7-3 and J usage is TRBJ1-2, with D maybe TRBD1 (6 bases). This clonotype originated in a human donor with melanoma. CDR3 amino acids: CASSPGQLDGYTF. The CDR3 nucleotides are TGTGCCAGCAGTCCCGGACAGTTGGATGGCTACACCTTC.